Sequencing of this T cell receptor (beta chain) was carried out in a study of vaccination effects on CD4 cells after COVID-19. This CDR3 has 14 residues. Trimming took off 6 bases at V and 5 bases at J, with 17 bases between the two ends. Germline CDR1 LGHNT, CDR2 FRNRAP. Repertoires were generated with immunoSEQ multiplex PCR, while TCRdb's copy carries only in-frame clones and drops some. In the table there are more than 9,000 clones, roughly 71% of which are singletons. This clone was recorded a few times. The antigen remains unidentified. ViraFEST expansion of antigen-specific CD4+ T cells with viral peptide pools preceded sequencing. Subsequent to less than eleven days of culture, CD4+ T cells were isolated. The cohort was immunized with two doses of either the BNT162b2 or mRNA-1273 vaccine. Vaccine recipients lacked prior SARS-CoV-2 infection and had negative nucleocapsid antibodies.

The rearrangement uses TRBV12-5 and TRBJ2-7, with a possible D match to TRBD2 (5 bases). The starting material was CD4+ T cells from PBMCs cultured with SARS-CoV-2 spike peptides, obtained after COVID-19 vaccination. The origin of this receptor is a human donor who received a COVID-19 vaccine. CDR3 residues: CASGSRSEGDEQYF. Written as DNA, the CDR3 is TGTGCTAGTGGGTCCCGGAGTGAGGGTGACGAGCAGTACTTC.